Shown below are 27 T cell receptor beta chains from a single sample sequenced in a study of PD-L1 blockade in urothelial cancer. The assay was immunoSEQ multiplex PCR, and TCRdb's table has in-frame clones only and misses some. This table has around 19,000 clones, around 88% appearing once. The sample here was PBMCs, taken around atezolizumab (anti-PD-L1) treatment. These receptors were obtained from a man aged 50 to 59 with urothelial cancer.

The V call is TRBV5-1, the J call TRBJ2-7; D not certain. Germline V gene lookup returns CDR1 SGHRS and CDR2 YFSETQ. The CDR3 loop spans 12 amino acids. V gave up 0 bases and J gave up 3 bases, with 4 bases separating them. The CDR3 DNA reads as TGCGCCAGCAGCTTGGACTACTACGAGCAGTACTTC. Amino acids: CASSLDYYEQYF. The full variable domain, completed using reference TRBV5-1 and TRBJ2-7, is KAGVTQTPRYLIKTRGQQVTLSCSPISGHRSVSWYQQTPGQGLQFLFEYFSETQRNKGNFPGRFSGRQFSNSRSEMNVSTLELGDSALYLCASSLDYYEQYFGPGTRLTVT.

The CDR3 DNA reads TGTGCCAGCAGCCGGGACTCTGGGGCCAACGTCCTGACTTTC. Translated, it gives CASSRDSGANVLTF. This chain joins TRBV11-2 and TRBJ2-6, with D maybe TRBD2 (5 bases). In germline, CDR1 is SGHAT, CDR2 FQNNGV. The V end lost 5 bases, the J end lost 0 bases, and 5 bases lay between the germline ends. This CDR3 has 14 residues.

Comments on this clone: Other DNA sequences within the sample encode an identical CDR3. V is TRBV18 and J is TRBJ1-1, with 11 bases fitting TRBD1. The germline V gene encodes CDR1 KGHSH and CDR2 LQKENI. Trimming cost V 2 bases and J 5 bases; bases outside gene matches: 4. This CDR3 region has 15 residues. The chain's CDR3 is CASSPGTGGGTEAFF. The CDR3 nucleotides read TGTGCCAGCTCACCAGGGACAGGGGGTGGGACTGAAGCTTTCTTT.

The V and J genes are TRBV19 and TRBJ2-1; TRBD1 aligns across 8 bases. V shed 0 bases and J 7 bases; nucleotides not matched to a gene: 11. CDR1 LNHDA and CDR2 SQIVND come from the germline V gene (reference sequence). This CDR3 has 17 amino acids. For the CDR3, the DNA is TGTGCCAGTAGTATAGACGCGACAGGGGCGATATGGAATGAGCAGTTCTTC. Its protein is CASSIDATGAIWNEQFF.

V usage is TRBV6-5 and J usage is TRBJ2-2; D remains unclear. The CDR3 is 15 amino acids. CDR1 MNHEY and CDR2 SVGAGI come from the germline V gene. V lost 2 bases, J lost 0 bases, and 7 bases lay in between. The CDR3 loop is CASSYMSANTGELFF. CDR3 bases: TGTGCCAGCAGTTACATGAGCGCGAACACCGGGGAGCTGTTTTTT.

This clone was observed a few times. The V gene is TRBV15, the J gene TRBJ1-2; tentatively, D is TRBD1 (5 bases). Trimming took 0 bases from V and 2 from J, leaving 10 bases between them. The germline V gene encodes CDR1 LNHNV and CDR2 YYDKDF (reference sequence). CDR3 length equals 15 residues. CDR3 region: CATSREARGNYGYTF. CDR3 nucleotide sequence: TGTGCCACCAGCAGAGAAGCGCGGGGGAACTATGGCTACACCTTC.

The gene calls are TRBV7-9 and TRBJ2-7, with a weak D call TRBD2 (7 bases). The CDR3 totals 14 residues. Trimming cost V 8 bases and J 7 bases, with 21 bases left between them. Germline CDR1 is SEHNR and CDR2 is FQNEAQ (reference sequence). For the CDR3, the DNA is TGTGCCAGCGGGGGGGCCTCTCCCTCTAAGGAGCAGTACTTC. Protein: CASGGASPSKEQYF. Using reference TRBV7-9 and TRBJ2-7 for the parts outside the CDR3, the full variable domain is DTGVSQNPRHKITKRGQNVTFRCDPISEHNRLYWYRQTLGQGPEFLTYFQNEAQLEKSRLLSDRFSAERPKGSFSTLEIQRTEQGDSAMYLCASGGASPSKEQYFGPGTRLTVT.

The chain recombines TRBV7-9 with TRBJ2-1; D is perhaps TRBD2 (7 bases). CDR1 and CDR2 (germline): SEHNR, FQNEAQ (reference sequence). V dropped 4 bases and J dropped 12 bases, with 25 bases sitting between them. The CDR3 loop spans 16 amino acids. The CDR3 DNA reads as TGTGCCAGCAGCTCCGTAGGGAGGGACAACACCTGGGCGCAGTTCTTC. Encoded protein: CASSSVGRDNTWAQFF.

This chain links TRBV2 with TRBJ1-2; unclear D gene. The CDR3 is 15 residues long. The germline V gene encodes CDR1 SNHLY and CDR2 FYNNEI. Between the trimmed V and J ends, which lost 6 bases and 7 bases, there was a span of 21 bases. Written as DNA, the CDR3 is TGTGCCAGCAGCTATGTGAGAGGGTCAGAGGGTGGCTACACCTTC. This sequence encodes CASSYVRGSEGGYTF.

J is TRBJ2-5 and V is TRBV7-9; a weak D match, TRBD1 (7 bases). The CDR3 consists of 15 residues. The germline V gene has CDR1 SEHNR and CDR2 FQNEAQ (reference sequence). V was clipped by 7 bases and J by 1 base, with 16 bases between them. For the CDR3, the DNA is TGTGCCAGCACCCCCAGGGGGGAGATCCAAGAGACCCAGTACTTC. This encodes CASTPRGEIQETQYF. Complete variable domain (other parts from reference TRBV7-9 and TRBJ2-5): DTGVSQNPRHKITKRGQNVTFRCDPISEHNRLYWYRQTLGQGPEFLTYFQNEAQLEKSRLLSDRFSAERPKGSFSTLEIQRTEQGDSAMYLCASTPRGEIQETQYFGPGTRLLVL.

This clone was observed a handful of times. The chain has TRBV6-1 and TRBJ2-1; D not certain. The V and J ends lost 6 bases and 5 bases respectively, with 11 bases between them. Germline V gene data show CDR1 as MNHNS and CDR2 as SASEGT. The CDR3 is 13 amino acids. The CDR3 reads CASRTSIHNEQFF. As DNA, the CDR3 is TGTGCCAGCAGGACAAGTATTCACAATGAGCAGTTCTTC.

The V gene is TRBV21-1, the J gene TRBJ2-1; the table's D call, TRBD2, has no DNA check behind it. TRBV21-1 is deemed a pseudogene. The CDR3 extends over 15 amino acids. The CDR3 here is CASSKESPGRAARFF. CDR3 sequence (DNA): TGTGCCAGCAGCAAAGAGAGTCCGGGGAGGGCCGCCCGGTTCTTC.

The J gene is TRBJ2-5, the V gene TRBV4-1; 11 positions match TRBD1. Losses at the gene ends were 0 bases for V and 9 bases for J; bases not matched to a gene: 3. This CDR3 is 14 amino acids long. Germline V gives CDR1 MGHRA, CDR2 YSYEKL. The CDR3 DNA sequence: TGCGCCAGCAGCCAAGAGGGACAGGGGGTGGCCCAGTACTTC. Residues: CASSQEGQGVAQYF.

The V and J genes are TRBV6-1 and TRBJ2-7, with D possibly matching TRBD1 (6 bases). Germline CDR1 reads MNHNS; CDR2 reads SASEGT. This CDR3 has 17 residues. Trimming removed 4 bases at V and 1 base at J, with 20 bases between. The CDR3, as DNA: TGTGCCAGCAGTGCGAGTCTCGGGACACGCACTTCCTACGAGCAGTACTTC. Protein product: CASSASLGTRTSYEQYF.

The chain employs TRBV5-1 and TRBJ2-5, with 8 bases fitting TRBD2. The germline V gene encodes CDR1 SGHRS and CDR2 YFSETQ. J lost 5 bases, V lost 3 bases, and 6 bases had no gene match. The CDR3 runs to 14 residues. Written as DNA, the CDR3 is TGCGCCAGCAGCTCAAGCGGGAGAATGGAGACCCAGTACTTC. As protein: CASSSSGRMETQYF.

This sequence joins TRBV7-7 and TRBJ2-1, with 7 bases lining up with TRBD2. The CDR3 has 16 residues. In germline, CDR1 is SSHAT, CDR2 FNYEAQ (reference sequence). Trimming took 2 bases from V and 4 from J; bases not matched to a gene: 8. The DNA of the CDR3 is TGTGCCAGCAGCTTAAGTGGTCTAGCGGATTACAATGAGCAGTTCTTC. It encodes CASSLSGLADYNEQFF.

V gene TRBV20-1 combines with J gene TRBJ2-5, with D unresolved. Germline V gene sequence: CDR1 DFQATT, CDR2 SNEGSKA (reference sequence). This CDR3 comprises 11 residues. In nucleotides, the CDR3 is TGCACGTACAGAAACCAAGAGACCCAGTACTTC. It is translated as CTYRNQETQYF.

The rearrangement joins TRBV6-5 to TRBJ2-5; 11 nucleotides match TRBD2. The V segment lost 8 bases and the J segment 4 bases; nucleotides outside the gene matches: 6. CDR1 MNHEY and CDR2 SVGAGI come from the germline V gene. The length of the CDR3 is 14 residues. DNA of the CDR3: TGTGCCAGCGGTACGCTAGCGGGGGGAGAGACCCAGTACTTC. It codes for CASGTLAGGETQYF.

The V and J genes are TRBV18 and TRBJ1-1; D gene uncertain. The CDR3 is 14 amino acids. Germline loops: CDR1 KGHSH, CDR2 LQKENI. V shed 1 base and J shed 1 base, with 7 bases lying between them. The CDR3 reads CASSPLQANTEAFF. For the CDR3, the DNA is TGTGCCAGCTCACCACTCCAAGCGAACACTGAAGCTTTCTTT. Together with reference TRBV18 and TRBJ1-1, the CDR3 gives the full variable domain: NAGVMQNPRHLVRRRGQEARLRCSPMKGHSHVYWYRQLPEEGLKFMVYLQKENIIDESGMPKERFSAEFPKEGPSILRIQQVVRGDSAAYFCASSPLQANTEAFFGQGTRLTVV.

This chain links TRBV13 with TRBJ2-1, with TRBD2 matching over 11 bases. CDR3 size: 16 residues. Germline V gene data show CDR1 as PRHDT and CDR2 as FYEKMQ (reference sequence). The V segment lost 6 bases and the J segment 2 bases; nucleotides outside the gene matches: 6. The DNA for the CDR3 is TGTGCCAGCAGGGTTAGGGGACTAGCGGCCTACAATGAGCAGTTCTTC. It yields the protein CASRVRGLAAYNEQFF.

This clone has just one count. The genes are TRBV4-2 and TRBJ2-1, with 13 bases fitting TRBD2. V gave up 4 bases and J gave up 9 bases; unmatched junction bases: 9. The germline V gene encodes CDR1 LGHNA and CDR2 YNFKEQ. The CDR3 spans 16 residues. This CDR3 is CASSPQTSGGISEQFF. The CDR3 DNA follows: TGTGCCAGCAGCCCGCAGACTAGCGGGGGGATAAGTGAGCAGTTCTTC.

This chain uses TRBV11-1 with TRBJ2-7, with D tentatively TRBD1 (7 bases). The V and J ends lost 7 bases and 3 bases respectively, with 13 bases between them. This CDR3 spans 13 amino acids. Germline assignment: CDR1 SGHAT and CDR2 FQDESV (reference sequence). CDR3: CASTGGNYYEQYF. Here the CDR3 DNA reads TGTGCCAGCACAGGGGGGAACTACTACGAGCAGTACTTC.

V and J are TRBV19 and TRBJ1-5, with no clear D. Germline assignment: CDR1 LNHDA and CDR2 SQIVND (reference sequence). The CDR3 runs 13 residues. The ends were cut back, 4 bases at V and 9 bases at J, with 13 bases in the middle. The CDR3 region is CASSNGRGGPQHF. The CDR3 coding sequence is TGTGCCAGTAGTAACGGACGTGGAGGGCCCCAGCATTTT. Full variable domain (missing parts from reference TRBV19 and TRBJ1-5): DGGITQSPKYLFRKEGQNVTLSCEQNLNHDAMYWYRQDPGQGLRLIYYSQIVNDFQKGDIAEGYSVSREKKESFPLTVTSAQKNPTAFYLCASSNGRGGPQHFGDGTRLSIL.

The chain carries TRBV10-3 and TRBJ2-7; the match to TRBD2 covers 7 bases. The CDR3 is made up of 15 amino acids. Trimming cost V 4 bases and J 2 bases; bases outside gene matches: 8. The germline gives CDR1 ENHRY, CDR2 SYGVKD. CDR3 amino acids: CAISGASGVPYEQYF. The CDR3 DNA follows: TGTGCCATCAGTGGGGCTAGCGGTGTCCCCTACGAGCAGTACTTC.

CDR3 amino acids: CATSSDRGTSSYNSPLHF. The CDR3 DNA follows: TGTGCCACCAGCAGCGACAGGGGGACGAGCTCCTATAATTCACCCCTCCACTTT. V gene TRBV15 combines with J gene TRBJ1-6, with 9 bases identical to TRBD1. The CDR3 contains 18 residues. The germline gives CDR1 LNHNV, CDR2 YYDKDF (reference sequence). V was pared by 3 bases and J by 0 bases, with 6 bases of the junction left unmatched.

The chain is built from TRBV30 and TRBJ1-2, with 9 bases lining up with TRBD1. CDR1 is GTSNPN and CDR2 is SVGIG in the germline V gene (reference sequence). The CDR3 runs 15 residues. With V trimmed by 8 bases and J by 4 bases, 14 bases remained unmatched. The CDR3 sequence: CAGGTGLLSSYGYTF. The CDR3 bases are TGTGCCGGGGGGACAGGGCTTTTGTCGTCCTATGGCTACACCTTC.

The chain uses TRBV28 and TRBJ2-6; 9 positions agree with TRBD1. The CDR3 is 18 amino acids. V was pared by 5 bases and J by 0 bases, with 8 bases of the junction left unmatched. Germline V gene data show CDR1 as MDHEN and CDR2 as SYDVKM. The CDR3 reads CASSNRTGAISGANVLTF. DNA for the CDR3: TGTGCCAGCAGTAATCGGACAGGGGCCATCTCTGGGGCCAACGTCCTGACTTTC.